This T cell receptor beta chain was captured by sequencing in a study of Ad26.COV2.S vaccination and SARS-CoV-2 variants (dated by TCRdb to about 2021). For context, the study as a whole: TCRbeta repertoire sequencing served as the tool for gauging how specific and how broad the SARS-CoV-2-reactive T cell receptors were following Ad26.COV2.S vaccination. The TCR-sequenced set comprised approximately 32 samples: some 20 Ad26.COV2.S vaccine recipients, 5 placebo recipients and 8 SARS-CoV-2 convalescent individuals.

V is pared back by 2 bases and J by 2 bases, with 10 bases lying between the germline termini. The CDR3 runs 14 amino acids, cysteine and phenylalanine included. The only DNA kept is the CDR3, 42 bases in frame from the first base. The germline V gene (reference sequence) provides CDR1 GTSNPN and CDR2 SVGIG. TCRbeta CDR3 regions were sequenced with the immunoSEQ Assay. After extraction, genomic DNA underwent amplification by bias-controlled multiplex PCR, followed by high-throughput sequencing. Regarding the original processing steps: To quantify the absolute abundance of every unique TCRbeta CDR3 region, sequences were collapsed and filtered. Usable DNA was measured by amplifying reference genes present in all nucleated cells, and TCRbeta template counts were normalized to that usable DNA to estimate T cell fraction. Repertoire TCRs were annotated as SARS-CoV-2-specific by exact matching of V gene, CDR3 amino acid sequence and J gene to a known reactive TCR set. The reference SARS-CoV-2 TCR set was obtained from MIRA and was filtered for enrichment in COVID-19-positive ImmuneCODE repertoires, whereby public or cross-reactive TCRs were removed. Drawing on the MIRA antigens, annotated TCRs were analysed further at the level of specific ORF or position within ORF. Breadth was defined as the number of annotated unique rearrangements divided by the total number of unique productive rearrangements, and depth was defined as the summed frequency of the annotated unique rearrangements. Two-sided Wilcoxon rank-sum tests were applied when comparing TCR breadth between groups. The clones in this table, taken by TCRdb from immuneACCESS, are in-frame only. Not every clone is retained; where verified, under half of the shortfall comes from an unresolved V gene, and the cause of the rest is unknown. V and J calls and clone size are given by that table; D and trimming were obtained from the DNA. The sample table lists over 110,000 clones, 86% of them with a count of one. The ten largest clones add up to more than 4.5% of the sample.

The label giving this sample's time point can be read as: individuals recovered from natural SARS-CoV-2 infection. On the study overall, not on this receptor specifically: The authors noted that total T cell responses may have been underestimated by the TCR breadth and depth analyses. Non-spike TCR breadth was comparable between vaccine and placebo recipients, consistent with the vaccine containing only spike. Substantial breadth of spike-specific CD8+ and CD4+ T cell responses was reported after vaccination. Spike-specific TCR breadth was higher in Ad26.COV2.S recipients than in placebo recipients (P = 0.0014).

Turning to this clone: Its target antigen remains unknown. Base qualities are not at hand, and no much larger clone is one base apart.

The TCR sequence derives from a human donor who had recovered from COVID-19. The chain is assembled from TRBV30 and TRBJ2-1; 6 matching bases give a weak D call of TRBD2. The source was peripheral blood, collected after recovery from COVID-19. The DNA sequence follows: TGTGCCTGGAGTCTATTAGCGGCCTACAATGAGCAGTTCTTC. Its protein product is CAWSLLAAYNEQFF.